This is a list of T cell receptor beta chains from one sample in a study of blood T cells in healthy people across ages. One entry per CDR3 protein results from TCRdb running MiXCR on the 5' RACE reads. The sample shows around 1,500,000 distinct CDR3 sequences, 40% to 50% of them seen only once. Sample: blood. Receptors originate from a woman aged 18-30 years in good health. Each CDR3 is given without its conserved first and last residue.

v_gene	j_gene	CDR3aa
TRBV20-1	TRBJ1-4	SAFPGQGDWTNEKLF
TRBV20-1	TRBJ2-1	SARDRDSTGYEQF
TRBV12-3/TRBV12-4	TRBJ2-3	ASSSWTSGVGNTQY
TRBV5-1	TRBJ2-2	ASSFTAREESGRTTGELF
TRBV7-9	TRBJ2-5	ASSLAPGLQETQY
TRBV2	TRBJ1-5	ASSDQTGGGYQPQH
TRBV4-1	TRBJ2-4	ASSHVAGDKGEQY
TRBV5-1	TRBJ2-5	ASTLEVGGAYNEQY
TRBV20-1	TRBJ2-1	SARAGGPGYEQF
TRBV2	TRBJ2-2	ASSVSATGELF
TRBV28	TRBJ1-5	ATAADSNQPQH
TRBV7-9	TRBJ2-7	ASSSEMSPLARAYEQY
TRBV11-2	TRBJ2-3	ASSLLTSPGDTQY
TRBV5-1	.	ASSYLAGQGHNEQY
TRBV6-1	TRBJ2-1	ASSDSKMRGGEQF
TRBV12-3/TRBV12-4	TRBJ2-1	ASSTSGGGNEQF
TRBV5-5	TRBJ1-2	ASSLAPWTGGNYGYT
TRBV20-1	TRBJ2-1	SARDRKREPHEQF
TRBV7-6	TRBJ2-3	ASSLTSGPYLGTDTQY
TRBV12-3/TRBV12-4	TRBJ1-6	ASSKQNHGTGNSPLH
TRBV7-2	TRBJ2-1	ASSLGRISYNEQF
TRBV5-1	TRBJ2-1	ASSLVLASGRMNEQF
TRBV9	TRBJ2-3	ASSQAGLTSTDTQY
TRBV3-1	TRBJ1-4	ASSNRGQGGEKLF
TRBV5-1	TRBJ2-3	ASSLWGSSGDTQY
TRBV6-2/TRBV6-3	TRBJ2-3	ASSTDYGTSGIVHTQY
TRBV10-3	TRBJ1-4	AISAGSTNEKLF
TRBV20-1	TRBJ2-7	SARDGGKASRLSRQY
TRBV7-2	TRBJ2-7	ASSLWGSGNSYEQY
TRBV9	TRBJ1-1	ASSSHPSEPGMNTEAF
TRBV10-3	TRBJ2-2	AISFGPAKDTGELF
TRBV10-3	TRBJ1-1	AINSGETTEAF
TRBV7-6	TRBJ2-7	ASSLALGTGGLYEQY
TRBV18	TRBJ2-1	VSSPTLGHEQF
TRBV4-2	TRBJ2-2	ASSQGGGGSITGELF
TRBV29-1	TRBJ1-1	SVDRRLSTEAF
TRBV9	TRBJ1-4	ASSAGRWNEKLF
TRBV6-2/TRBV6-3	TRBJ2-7	ASSYSGLAGDSSYEQY
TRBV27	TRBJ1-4	ASSPRESNEKLF
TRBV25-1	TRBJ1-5	ASSDWGTGDQPQH
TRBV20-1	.	SARDDRRGGETQY
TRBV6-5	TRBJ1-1	ASSYTQGVTF
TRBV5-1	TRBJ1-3	ASSLAPRQSSGNTIY
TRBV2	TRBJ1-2	ASSDSGTGDGYT
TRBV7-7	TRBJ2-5	VSSIGASGNQETQY
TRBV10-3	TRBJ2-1	AIRGSGAGVYNEQF
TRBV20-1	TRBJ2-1	SARDRAGVPNEQF
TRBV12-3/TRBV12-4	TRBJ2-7	ASSLNAHEQY
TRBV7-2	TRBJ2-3	ASMPMAGGPADTQY
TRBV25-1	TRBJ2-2	ASSVTSGAGELF
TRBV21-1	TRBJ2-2	ASSKGGSGRQDTGELF
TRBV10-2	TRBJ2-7	ASSEAGGGEQY
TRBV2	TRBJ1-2	ARARVDGYT
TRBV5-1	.	ASSKKTGGGSEQY
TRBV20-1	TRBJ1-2	SAQIGQGNGYT
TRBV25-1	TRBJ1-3	ASSRDSPGNTIY
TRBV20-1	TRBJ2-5	SARAPGLRNEQY
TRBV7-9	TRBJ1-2	ASSLDDTRGYT
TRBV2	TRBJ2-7	ASSTTSTLLEQY